This TCR beta chain was observed in a study of PD-L1 blockade in urothelial cancer. Study in general: From 2014, patients received atezolizumab, given as 1,200 mg intravenously every 3 weeks. Each blood sample yielded a median of around 130,000 T cells. The patients had undergone anywhere from 0 to 3 prior chemotherapy regimens. The analyses of blood took place 3 weeks (second dose) and 6 weeks after treatment start.

The J segment lost 0 bases and the V segment lost 2 bases, leaving 12 bases of the junction unmatched. The CDR3 runs to 19 residues. Germline assignment: CDR1 SGDLS and CDR2 YYNGEE. Produced via immunoSEQ multiplex PCR; TCRdb's table is partial and in-frame only. The repertoire includes about 88,000 clones, 90% of them detected once, and 9.4% sits in the top ten. The sequence was collected from a man aged 60-69 years with urothelial cancer. The sequenced sample was PBMCs, obtained around atezolizumab (anti-PD-L1) treatment. J is TRBJ2-2 and V is TRBV9; 8 bases fit TRBD2. CDR3 region: CASSVRGGRGVSNTGELFF. CDR3 bases: TGTGCCAGCAGCGTCCGCGGAGGGCGGGGGGTATCGAACACCGGGGAGCTGTTTTTT.